This entry lists 21 T cell receptor beta chains sequenced from one sample in a study of blood T cell repertoires in COVID-19. Assay used: immunoSEQ multiplex PCR; TCRdb lists only in-frame clones, some missing. The data hold about 64,000 clones, with about nine tenths observed a single time. Sequences were obtained from peripheral blood. Every receptor here comes from a man between 45 and 60 years old with active COVID-19.

The V and J genes are TRBV28 and TRBJ1-2, with TRBD1 identical over 7 bases. Germline V gene sequence: CDR1 MDHEN, CDR2 SYDVKM. The CDR3 spans 16 residues. The junction had 10 bases not matched to a gene; V was cut back by 1 base and J by 5 bases. In DNA, the CDR3 is TGTGCCAGCAGTTTATTGTGGCAGGGGGGTAGGTATGGCTACACCTTC. Translation: CASSLLWQGGRYGYTF.

The V and J genes are TRBV28 and TRBJ2-2, with 8 positions matching TRBD1. From germline, CDR1 is MDHEN and CDR2 SYDVKM. The CDR3 covers 13 residues. The J segment lost 7 bases and the V segment lost 6 bases, leaving 4 bases of the junction unmatched. Here the CDR3 DNA reads TGTGCCAGCAGACTGACAGGGGTCGGGGAGCTGTTTTTT. Its protein is CASRLTGVGELFF.

This sequence joins TRBV5-1 and TRBJ1-1, with D uncertain. This CDR3 is built from 14 residues. The germline gives CDR1 SGHRS, CDR2 YFSETQ. V was clipped by 0 bases and J by 4 bases, with 10 bases between them. This chain's CDR3 is CASSLDAGSTEAFF. The CDR3 nucleotides read TGCGCCAGCAGCTTGGACGCGGGAAGCACTGAAGCTTTCTTT. The full variable domain, in which reference TRBV5-1 and TRBJ1-1 provide the parts outside the CDR3, is KAGVTQTPRYLIKTRGQQVTLSCSPISGHRSVSWYQQTPGQGLQFLFEYFSETQRNKGNFPGRFSGRQFSNSRSEMNVSTLELGDSALYLCASSLDAGSTEAFFGQGTRLTVV.

The chain links TRBV4-2 to TRBJ2-2; 12 bases line up with TRBD2. In germline, CDR1 is LGHNA, CDR2 YNFKEQ. This CDR3 region has 16 residues. Trimming removed 4 bases from V and 7 bases from J; junction bases left unmatched: 7. Here the CDR3 reads CASSPQTSGSIGELFF. CDR3 bases: TGTGCCAGCAGCCCTCAGACTAGCGGGAGTATCGGGGAGCTGTTTTTT.

The rearrangement links TRBV7-2 to TRBJ2-7; D is possibly TRBD1 (5 bases). The CDR3 is 15 residues long. Germline V gene lookup returns CDR1 SGHTA and CDR2 FQGNSA. V was shortened by 1 base and J by 0 bases, with 10 bases between the two germline ends. CDR3: CASSLEGVSSYEQYF. Written as DNA, the CDR3 is TGTGCCAGCAGCTTAGAAGGGGTCTCCTCCTACGAGCAGTACTTC.

The rearrangement uses TRBV7-6 and TRBJ2-5; 7 positions match TRBD1. This CDR3 spans 14 amino acids. Germline V gene data show CDR1 as SGHVS and CDR2 as FNYEAQ. The J segment lost 3 bases and the V segment lost 5 bases, leaving 6 bases of the junction unmatched. CDR3 amino acids: CASSPGTAKETQYF. The CDR3 nucleotides are TGTGCCAGCAGCCCCGGGACAGCCAAAGAGACCCAGTACTTC.

V gene TRBV19 combines with J gene TRBJ2-1; 10 bases line up with TRBD2. CDR3 size: 15 residues. Germline V gene sequence: CDR1 LNHDA, CDR2 SQIVND (reference sequence). V trimming: 5 bases; J trimming: 3 bases; junction bases outside the gene matches: 4. As DNA, the CDR3 is TGTGCCAGTAGTTTGGGACTAGCGCACTACAATGAGCAGTTCTTC. This sequence encodes CASSLGLAHYNEQFF.

The genes are TRBV5-4 and TRBJ2-3; TRBD1 might be the D (7 bases). There are 15 residues in the CDR3. CDR1 is SGHNT, CDR2 YYREEE, per germline (reference sequence). Trimming stripped 7 bases from V and 0 bases from J, with 15 bases between. Here the CDR3 DNA reads TGTGCCAGCTCCAGGGGGGACTCTAGCACAGATACGCAGTATTTT. Amino acids: CASSRGDSSTDTQYF.

The chain is built from TRBV5-1 and TRBJ2-5, with 14 bases lining up with TRBD2. The CDR3 has 18 amino acids. The trim removed 3 bases at V and 0 bases at J, leaving 7 bases unmatched. The germline CDR1 and CDR2 sequences are SGHRS and YFSETQ. In DNA, the CDR3 is TGCGCCAGCAGCTCAGGGACTAGCGGGAGCCTGTACCAAGAGACCCAGTACTTC. The encoded protein is CASSSGTSGSLYQETQYF.

This clone has just one count. J is TRBJ2-3 and V is TRBV29-1, with 13 bases matching TRBD2. J lost 5 bases, V lost 7 bases, and 9 bases had no gene match. The CDR3 spans 15 residues. Germline V gene data show CDR1 as SQVTM and CDR2 as ANQGSEA. Here the CDR3 reads CSAWTSGSEVDTQYF. The DNA for the CDR3 is TGCAGCGCCTGGACTAGCGGGAGCGAGGTAGATACGCAGTATTTT.

The gene calls are TRBV28 and TRBJ2-7; tentatively, D is TRBD2 (5 bases). V was cut by 5 bases and J by 2 bases, with 13 bases left in between. This CDR3 is built from 14 residues. Germline V gives CDR1 MDHEN, CDR2 SYDVKM. The CDR3 spells CASSPLGRTYEQYF. The CDR3 coding sequence is TGTGCCAGCAGTCCACTAGGACGGACCTACGAGCAGTACTTC.

This chain joins TRBV5-6 and TRBJ2-3; weak D call: TRBD2 (6 bases). The CDR3 sequence is 16 residues long. V was trimmed by 2 bases and J by 0 bases, leaving 13 bases between them. CDR1 is SGHDT, CDR2 YYEEEE, per germline. CDR3 loop: CASSFGAGTSTDTQYF. The CDR3 DNA follows: TGTGCCAGCAGCTTTGGGGCGGGGACTAGCACAGATACGCAGTATTTT. The full variable domain, completed using reference TRBV5-6 and TRBJ2-3, is DAGVTQSPTHLIKTRGQQVTLRCSPKSGHDTVSWYQQALGQGPQFIFQYYEEEERQRGNFPDRFSGHQFPNYSSELNVNALLLGDSALYLCASSFGAGTSTDTQYFGPGTRLTVL.

Written as DNA, the CDR3 is TGTGCCAGCAGCTCCAGCTCCAGCGGGAGGGAGTTAGAGACCCAGTACTTC. As protein: CASSSSSSGRELETQYF. The chain employs TRBV7-2 and TRBJ2-5; 10 bases fit TRBD2. CDR1 and CDR2 (germline): SGHTA, FQGNSA. V trimming: 4 bases; J trimming: 4 bases; junction bases outside the gene matches: 12. CDR3 length equals 17 residues.

The chain uses TRBV27 and TRBJ1-4; the D gene is possibly TRBD1 (5 bases). V lost 8 bases to trimming and J lost 7 bases, with 11 bases between them. Per the germline V gene, CDR1 is MNHEY and CDR2 is SMNVEV (reference sequence). The CDR3 runs 12 residues. Here the CDR3 DNA reads TGTGCCAGCGGGGACTTGGTTGAAAAACTGTTTTTT. Translated, it gives CASGDLVEKLFF.

Details on this clone: Other DNA sequences in this specimen translate into the identical CDR3. The chain has TRBV18 and TRBJ2-7, with a tentative D call TRBD1 (6 bases). CDR3 length: 14 residues. Trimming left V 3 bases short and J 4 bases short, with 13 bases between. CDR1 is KGHSH, CDR2 LQKENI, per germline. The CDR3 nucleotides are TGTGCCAGCTCACCGGGGGATAGGGGGTACGAGCAGTACTTC. Translation: CASSPGDRGYEQYF.

The J gene is TRBJ1-5, the V gene TRBV2; the D gene is possibly TRBD1 (5 bases). The germline CDR1 and CDR2 sequences are SNHLY and FYNNEI. This CDR3 region has 17 residues. V lost 5 bases to trimming and J lost 0 bases, with 17 bases between them. The CDR3: CASSPGRERYSNQPQHF. The DNA of the CDR3 is TGTGCCAGCAGTCCGGGACGGGAGCGCTATAGCAATCAGCCCCAGCATTTT.

CDR3 sequence: CASSVGQGQREQYF. The CDR3, as DNA: TGTGCCAGCAGTGTGGGACAGGGGCAACGGGAGCAGTACTTC. The chain has TRBV28 and TRBJ2-7, with 10 bases fitting TRBD1. Per germline, CDR1 MDHEN and CDR2 SYDVKM. The CDR3 has 14 amino acids. Trimming removed 5 bases from V and 7 bases from J; junction bases left unmatched: 8.

The rearrangement uses TRBV9 and TRBJ2-2; 7 nucleotides align to TRBD1. J was trimmed by 2 bases and V by 5 bases; bases with no gene match: 3. The germline CDR1 and CDR2 sequences are SGDLS and YYNGEE. This CDR3 is built from 14 residues. CDR3 bases: TGTGCCAGCAGGGGGGACAGTAACACCGGGGAGCTGTTTTTT. This gives the protein CASRGDSNTGELFF.

The chain carries TRBV6-5 and TRBJ2-7; possibly TRBD2 for D (6 bases). The V end lost 2 bases, the J end lost 4 bases, and 12 bases lay between the germline ends. Germline CDR1 and CDR2: MNHEY and SVGAGI. CDR3 length equals 14 residues. The CDR3, as DNA: TGTGCCAGCAGTTACGGAGGGACTTCTTACGAGCAGTACTTC. Encoded protein: CASSYGGTSYEQYF.

V and J are TRBV9 and TRBJ2-1, with 12 nucleotides matching TRBD2. Germline CDR1 reads SGDLS; CDR2 reads YYNGEE. The CDR3 length is 16 residues. The ends lost 6 bases at V and 5 bases at J; junction bases unmatched: 9. The CDR3 region is CASTAGLAGGHNEQFF. As DNA, the CDR3 is TGTGCCAGCACCGCCGGCCTAGCGGGGGGGCACAATGAGCAGTTCTTC.

The chain combines TRBV2 with TRBJ2-7, with 7 positions matching TRBD1. The germline V gene encodes CDR1 SNHLY and CDR2 FYNNEI. With 11 bases clipped from V and 4 bases from J, the junction kept 14 bases outside the gene matches. The CDR3 totals 14 residues. As DNA, the CDR3 is TGTGCCGATCGATTCGACAGGGTGGGTTACGAGCAGTACTTC. Translating gives CADRFDRVGYEQYF.